Shown below are 22 T cell receptor beta chains from a single sample sequenced in a study of CD8 T cells in Susac syndrome. Random hexamers were used to reverse transcribe roughly 0.5 to 1 ug of RNA. TCRdb fed the immunoSEQ multiplex PCR reads into MiXCR, producing one record per CDR3 protein. The sample lists roughly 110,000 distinct CDR3 sequences; roughly 94% were seen once. Source material: CD8+ T cells from PBMCs. Receptors originate from a human donor with Susac syndrome.

The count of this clonotype is one. The chain is built from TRBV5-1 and TRBJ2-3; D is uncertain. The germline CDR1 and CDR2 sequences are SGHRS and YFSETQ. The CDR3 length is 13 residues. Trimming took off 7 bases at V and 2 bases at J, with 11 bases between the two ends. In DNA, the CDR3 is TGCGCCAGCCGTAGGGTGACCACAGATACGCAGTATTTT. It translates to CASRRVTTDTQYF. The full variable domain, with the rest looked up from reference TRBV5-1 and TRBJ2-3, is KAGVTQTPRYLIKTRGQQVTLSCSPISGHRSVSWYQQTPGQGLQFLFEYFSETQRNKGNFPGRFSGRQFSNSRSEMNVSTLELGDSALYLCASRRVTTDTQYFGPGTRLTVL.

The chain is built from TRBV7-2 and TRBJ1-2; 8 bases agree with TRBD1. The CDR3 has 12 amino acids. With 6 bases clipped from V and 6 bases from J, the junction kept 3 bases outside the gene matches. Looked up from germline, CDR1 is SGHTA and CDR2 is FQGNSA. CDR3 sequence reads: CASSDRGHGYTF. DNA for the CDR3: TGTGCCAGCAGTGACAGGGGTCATGGCTACACCTTC.

The chain carries TRBV5-1 and TRBJ1-1; a possible D gene is TRBD1 (6 bases). V shed 2 bases and J shed 5 bases, with 16 bases lying between them. Germline lookup yields CDR1 SGHRS and CDR2 YFSETQ. The CDR3 spans 15 residues. CDR3 loop: CASSFGLGARTEAFF. CDR3 sequence (DNA): TGCGCCAGCAGCTTCGGTTTGGGGGCGAGGACTGAAGCTTTCTTT. The variable domain in full, with the rest retrieved from reference TRBV5-1 and TRBJ1-1, is KAGVTQTPRYLIKTRGQQVTLSCSPISGHRSVSWYQQTPGQGLQFLFEYFSETQRNKGNFPGRFSGRQFSNSRSEMNVSTLELGDSALYLCASSFGLGARTEAFFGQGTRLTVV.

The rearrangement uses TRBV6-6 and TRBJ2-7; no clear D gene. V gave up 6 bases and J gave up 3 bases, with 12 bases separating them. CDR1 and CDR2 (germline): MNHNY, SVGAGI (reference sequence). The CDR3 covers 13 residues. The CDR3 spells CASSPRWDYEQYF. Written as DNA, the CDR3 is TGTGCCAGCAGCCCCCGATGGGACTACGAGCAGTACTTC.

The chain's CDR3 is CSASRGEVSPLHF. The CDR3 bases are TGCAGTGCTTCGAGGGGGGAGGTTTCACCCCTCCACTTT. This sequence joins TRBV20-1 and TRBJ1-6; the D gene is possibly TRBD1 (6 bases). Germline CDR1 is DFQATT and CDR2 is SNEGSKA (reference sequence). This CDR3 has 13 residues. V was trimmed by 5 bases and J by 9 bases, leaving 14 bases between them.

The sample holds one count of this clonotype. V and J are TRBV7-3 and TRBJ2-7, with 7 bases matching TRBD2. Trimming took 5 bases from V and 9 from J; bases not matched to a gene: 13. Per germline, CDR1 SGHTA and CDR2 FQGTGA. The length of the CDR3 is 14 residues. CDR3 DNA: TGTGCCAGCAGCGAAGTCCCAAGCTCGGGAGGGCAGTACTTC. It is translated as CASSEVPSSGGQYF.

The chain is built from TRBV11-2 and TRBJ2-7; 11 bases are a match to TRBD2. The CDR3 runs 15 residues. Germline V gene sequence: CDR1 SGHAT, CDR2 FQNNGV. V gave up 3 bases and J gave up 4 bases; unmatched junction bases: 5. The CDR3 loop is CASSLASGGLYEQYF. The DNA for the CDR3 is TGTGCCAGCAGCTTGGCTAGCGGGGGGCTTTACGAGCAGTACTTC. The full variable domain, rest sourced from reference TRBV11-2 and TRBJ2-7, is EAGVAQSPRYKIIEKRQSVAFWCNPISGHATLYWYQQILGQGPKLLIQFQNNGVVDDSQLPKDRFSAERLKGVDSTLKIQPAKLEDSAVYLCASSLASGGLYEQYFGPGTRLTVT.

This chain uses TRBV29-1 with TRBJ2-5; D might be TRBD1 (5 bases). Germline CDR1 is SQVTM and CDR2 is ANQGSEA. CDR3 length equals 12 residues. V was trimmed by 7 bases and J by 4 bases, leaving 13 bases between them. DNA for the CDR3: TGCAGCGGGGGCCAGTCGGGAGAGACCCAGTACTTC. It specifies CSGGQSGETQYF.

V and J are TRBV2 and TRBJ1-1, with D possibly being TRBD1 (6 bases). Germline CDR1 is SNHLY and CDR2 is FYNNEI. The CDR3 length is 13 residues. The V end lost 8 bases, the J end lost 0 bases, and 10 bases lay between the germline ends. CDR3 DNA sequence: TGTGCCAGCCGGGACACCTTGAACACTGAAGCTTTCTTT. Translated, it gives CASRDTLNTEAFF.

The chain employs TRBV20-1 and TRBJ1-4; D is unresolved. Germline V lookup: CDR1 DFQATT, CDR2 SNEGSKA (reference sequence). Trimming stripped 0 bases from V and 3 bases from J, with 14 bases between. The CDR3 is 16 amino acids. CDR3 sequence (DNA): TGCAGTGCTAGAGATAGGCCCGCTCCACCTAATGAAAAACTGTTTTTT. This translates into CSARDRPAPPNEKLFF.

The CDR3 DNA follows: TGTGCTAGTGGTTTGGTAGGCATCAACGGGGAGCTGTTTTTT. This sequence encodes CASGLVGINGELFF. The chain links TRBV12-5 to TRBJ2-2, with D hard to call. The CDR3 extends over 14 amino acids. CDR1 is LGHNT and CDR2 is FRNRAP in the germline V gene. V was cut by 0 bases and J by 7 bases, with 9 bases left in between. The entire variable domain, with the rest obtained from reference TRBV12-5 and TRBJ2-2, is as follows: DARVTQTPRHKVTEMGQEVTMRCQPILGHNTVFWYRQTMMQGLELLAYFRNRAPLDDSGMPKDRFSAEMPDATLATLKIQPSEPRDSAVYFCASGLVGINGELFFGEGSRLTVL.

This rearrangement joins TRBV3-1 to TRBJ2-1, with unresolved D. Germline loops: CDR1 LGHDT, CDR2 YNNKEL (reference sequence). V lost 0 bases, J lost 3 bases, and 6 bases lay in between. The length of the CDR3 is 14 residues. As DNA, the CDR3 is TGTGCCAGCAGCCAAGATGGCGGCTACAATGAGCAGTTCTTC. It is translated as CASSQDGGYNEQFF.

The chain joins TRBV4-3 to TRBJ2-1; D remains ambiguous. The CDR3 has 18 residues. The germline V gene has CDR1 LGHNA and CDR2 YSLEER. The V gene lost 0 bases and the J gene lost 0 bases, with 15 bases spanning the gap. The CDR3 is CASSQDTLGTLSYNEQFF. The CDR3 bases are TGCGCCAGCAGCCAAGATACCCTAGGAACCCTCTCCTACAATGAGCAGTTCTTC.

The rearrangement uses TRBV4-1 and TRBJ2-7, with a weak D call TRBD1 (6 bases). V was trimmed by 1 base and J by 0 bases, leaving 10 bases between them. CDR1 and CDR2 from the germline V gene are MGHRA and YSYEKL. This CDR3 has 15 amino acids. In DNA form, the CDR3 reads TGCGCCAGCAGCCAAGCGGGGACATCCTCCTACGAGCAGTACTTC. Its translation: CASSQAGTSSYEQYF.

This clonotype has only one observation. The gene calls are TRBV5-6 and TRBJ2-7; D is perhaps TRBD2 (6 bases). This CDR3 has 13 residues. Germline V gives CDR1 SGHDT, CDR2 YYEEEE. V was trimmed by 4 bases and J by 5 bases, leaving 13 bases between them. CDR3 sequence: CASSTGGRNEQYF. For the CDR3, the DNA is TGTGCCAGCAGCACCGGAGGGCGGAACGAGCAGTACTTC.

This clonotype appeared a single time. V usage is TRBV6-5 and J usage is TRBJ2-2; D perhaps matches TRBD1 (6 bases). CDR3 length: 15 residues. The V end lost 7 bases, the J end lost 5 bases, and 17 bases lay between the germline ends. Germline-derived CDR1 and CDR2 are MNHEY and SVGAGI. CDR3 in amino acids: CASTVKDSSTGELFF. CDR3 nucleotides: TGTGCCAGCACCGTTAAGGACAGTTCTACCGGGGAGCTGTTTTTT.

This chain joins TRBV9 and TRBJ2-5, with TRBD2 matching 12 bases. This CDR3 contains 16 residues. The J segment lost 4 bases and the V segment lost 0 bases, leaving 4 bases of the junction unmatched. CDR1 is SGDLS and CDR2 is YYNGEE in the germline V gene. The CDR3, as DNA: TGTGCCAGCAGCGTAGCCTCGACTAGCGGGGGAGAGACCCAGTACTTC. Its protein product is CASSVASTSGGETQYF. Full variable domain (outside the CDR3, taken from reference TRBV9 and TRBJ2-5): DSGVTQTPKHLITATGQRVTLRCSPRSGDLSVYWYQQSLDQGLQFLIQYYNGEERAKGNILERFSAQQFPDLHSELNLSSLELGDSALYFCASSVASTSGGETQYFGPGTRLLVL.

V usage is TRBV9 and J usage is TRBJ2-5; TRBD2 might be the D (6 bases). V dropped 2 bases and J dropped 5 bases, with 16 bases sitting between them. CDR3 size: 15 residues. CDR1 and CDR2 (germline): SGDLS, YYNGEE. The CDR3 sequence: CASSVGGHPSETQYF. In nucleotides, the CDR3 is TGTGCCAGCAGCGTGGGGGGTCATCCTAGTGAGACCCAGTACTTC.

In this sample, this clonotype turned up a few times. Here the CDR3 reads CASSPSGGATDTQYF. CDR3 nucleotide sequence: TGTGCCAGCAGTCCTAGCGGGGGGGCGACAGATACGCAGTATTTT. This sequence joins TRBV7-9 and TRBJ2-3; 12 bases align to TRBD2. Germline CDR1 reads SEHNR; CDR2 reads FQNEAQ (reference sequence). J was trimmed by 3 bases and V by 6 bases; bases with no gene match: 4. This CDR3 comprises 15 residues.

The chain joins TRBV29-1 to TRBJ2-2, with D perhaps TRBD1 or TRBD2 (5 bases each). The V end was cut by 5 bases, the J end by 0 bases, with 16 bases between. Germline V gives CDR1 SQVTM, CDR2 ANQGSEA. This CDR3 region has 16 residues. CDR3 sequence: CSVSLWDGPNTGELFF. The DNA of the CDR3 is TGCAGCGTTTCGCTCTGGGACGGACCGAACACCGGGGAGCTGTTTTTT.

The chain carries TRBV3-1 and TRBJ1-1; D remains ambiguous. V lost 4 bases and J lost 3, with 9 bases in between. Germline loops: CDR1 LGHDT, CDR2 YNNKEL (reference sequence). There are 13 residues in the CDR3. CDR3: CASSPFLDTEAFF. Written as DNA, the CDR3 is TGTGCCAGCAGCCCCTTTTTGGACACTGAAGCTTTCTTT.

The genes are TRBV20-1 and TRBJ2-3, with 11 bases that match TRBD2. J was trimmed by 4 bases and V by 6 bases; bases with no gene match: 12. Germline V gene lookup returns CDR1 DFQATT and CDR2 SNEGSKA (reference sequence). CDR3 length: 16 amino acids. The DNA for the CDR3 is TGCAGTGCCCTGACCGAGACTAGCGGGGAGGCAGATACGCAGTATTTT. Amino acid sequence: CSALTETSGEADTQYF.